This T cell receptor beta chain was identified during a study of blood T cell repertoires in COVID-19 (dated by TCRdb to 2020 to 2021). Regarding the study in general: Samples covering the acute and convalescent phases of COVID-19 were provided by collaborators in the United States, Italy and Spain. The prospective study material was composed of cDNA or gDNA derived from T cells, B-cell-depleted T cells, or PBMCs. Deeply sampled blood TCRbeta repertoires from subjects exposed to, actively infected with, or recovered from COVID-19 were included in the dataset. The repertoires were made available in a free public database intended to serve as a resource for research on the immune response to SARS-CoV-2. The samples were drawn from the first 160 participants of the ongoing ImmuneRACE study and from under 1,500 subjects provided by 6 global collaborators. Sample metadata almost always included a de-identified subject ID, COVID-19 status, age in years and sex. Where available, HLA class I and class II types were taken from metadata supplied by the sample provider and were not determined by assay-based typing.

Sequences MGHRA (CDR1) and YSYEKL (CDR2) are obtained from the germline V gene. Trimming takes 5 bases from V and 2 bases from J, and the germline ends sit 12 bases apart. Taken from cysteine to phenylalanine, the CDR3 has 14 residues. Only CDR3 DNA remains: 42 bases, in frame from the first base. Whole blood was collected in K2EDTA tubes by collaborating institutions according to the institutions' own protocols. For TCRbeta analysis, collaborators shipped samples in one of three forms: frozen whole blood, isolated PBMCs, or DNA extracted from either of those sample types. General findings and caveats noted by the study authors: How much clinical and demographic metadata was included differed by source and by participant, and the metadata was provided uncurated.

TCRbeta CDR3 regions were amplified from genomic DNA by means of the immunoSEQ Assay, a bias-controlled multiplex PCR. The study's processing was this. Within the assay, amplification of reference gene primers was used to estimate how many nucleated cells each sample contained. To quantify the absolute abundance of each unique TCRbeta CDR3 rearrangement, sequence reads were collapsed and filtered. Productive Simpson clonality was computed per sample as the square root of Simpson's diversity index over productive rearrangements. Held by TCRdb, this immuneACCESS table contains in-frame sequences only and omits some clones. Under half of the omission traces to an unresolved V gene where checked; the cause of the rest is unknown. D and trimming come from the DNA, and the V and J calls and clone size come from that table. Across this sample there are tens of thousands of clones, with over 70% seen only once. Roughly 5% of the sample lies in the top ten.

A word on this clone: Its antigen is unknown. Qualities for individual bases were not recorded, and no much larger clone is one base off.

The receptor's source is a man aged 50-59 years with active COVID-19. What was sequenced was peripheral blood. The chain employs TRBV4-1 and TRBJ1-1; TRBD1 is a weak D gene call, 5 bases matching. Here the CDR3 is given as CASSAAQANTEAFF. The DNA is TGCGCCAGCAGCGCAGCACAGGCTAACACTGAAGCTTTCTTT.